The source of this T cell receptor (beta chain) is a study of blood T cell repertoires in COVID-19. On the study more broadly: Whether acute or convalescent, the COVID-19 samples came from the United States, Italy and Spain. Sources were T cells, B-cell-depleted T cells, or PBMCs; the material itself was cDNA or gDNA.

The protocol was immunoSEQ multiplex PCR, while the TCRdb copy is restricted to in-frame clones and leaves out a portion. Here the sample spans about 7,500 clones, roughly 70% being singletons. Germline V lookup: CDR1 SGHRS, CDR2 YFSETQ. V lost 0 bases to trimming and J lost 5 bases; unmatched junction nucleotides: 8. This CDR3 region has 15 residues. The V and J genes are TRBV5-1 and TRBJ2-7; 7 nucleotides align to TRBD1. The TCR comes from a human donor in a cohort sampled during active COVID-19. The sample taken for sequencing was peripheral blood. CDR3 coding DNA: TGCGCCAGCAGCTTGGGACAGGGTATAAGGGACGAGCAGTACTTC. As protein: CASSLGQGIRDEQYF. Full variable domain (missing parts from reference TRBV5-1 and TRBJ2-7): KAGVTQTPRYLIKTRGQQVTLSCSPISGHRSVSWYQQTPGQGLQFLFEYFSETQRNKGNFPGRFSGRQFSNSRSEMNVSTLELGDSALYLCASSLGQGIRDEQYFGPGTRLTVT.